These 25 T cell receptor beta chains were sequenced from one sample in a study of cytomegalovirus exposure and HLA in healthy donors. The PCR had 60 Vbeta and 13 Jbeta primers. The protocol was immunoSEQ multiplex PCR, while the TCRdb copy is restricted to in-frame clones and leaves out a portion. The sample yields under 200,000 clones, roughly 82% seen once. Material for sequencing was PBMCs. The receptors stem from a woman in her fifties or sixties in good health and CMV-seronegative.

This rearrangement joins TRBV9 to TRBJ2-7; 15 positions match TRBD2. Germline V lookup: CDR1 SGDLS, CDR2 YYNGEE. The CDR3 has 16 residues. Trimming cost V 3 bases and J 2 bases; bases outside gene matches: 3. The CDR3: CASSGGLAGGAYEQYF. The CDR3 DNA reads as TGTGCCAGCAGCGGAGGACTAGCGGGAGGGGCCTACGAGCAGTACTTC.

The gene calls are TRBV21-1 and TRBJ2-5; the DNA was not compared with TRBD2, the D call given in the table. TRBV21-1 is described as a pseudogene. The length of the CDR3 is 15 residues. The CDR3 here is CASSTPGLAVTTQYF. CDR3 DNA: TGTGCCAGCAGCACACCGGGACTAGCGGTAACCACCCAGTACTTC.

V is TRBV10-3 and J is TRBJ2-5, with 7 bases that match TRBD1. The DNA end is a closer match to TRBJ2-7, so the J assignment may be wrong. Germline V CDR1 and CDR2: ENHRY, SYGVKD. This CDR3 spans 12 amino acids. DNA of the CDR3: TGTGCCATCAGCTGGGACAGCAACGAGCAGTACTTC. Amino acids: CAISWDSNEQYF.

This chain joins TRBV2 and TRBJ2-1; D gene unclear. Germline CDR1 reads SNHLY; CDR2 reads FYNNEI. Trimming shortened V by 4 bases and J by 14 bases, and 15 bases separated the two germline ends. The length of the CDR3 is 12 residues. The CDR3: CASSVSSGDKFF. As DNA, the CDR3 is TGTGCCAGCAGTGTAAGTTCCGGAGATAAGTTCTTC.

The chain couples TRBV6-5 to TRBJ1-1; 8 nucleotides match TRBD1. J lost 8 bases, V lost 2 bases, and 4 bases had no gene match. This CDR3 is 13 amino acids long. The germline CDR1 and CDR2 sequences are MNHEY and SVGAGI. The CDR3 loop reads CASSYPDRGEAFF. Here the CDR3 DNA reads TGTGCCAGCAGTTACCCAGACAGGGGCGAAGCTTTCTTT.

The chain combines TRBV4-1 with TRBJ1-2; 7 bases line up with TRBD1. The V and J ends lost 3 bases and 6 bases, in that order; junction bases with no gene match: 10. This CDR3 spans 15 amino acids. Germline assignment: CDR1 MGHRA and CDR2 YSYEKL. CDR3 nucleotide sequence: TGCGCCAGCAGCCAGTCCGGGACAGAGAGAGATGGCTACACCTTC. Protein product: CASSQSGTERDGYTF.

CDR3 bases: TGTGCCAGCAGTAAAGTCACCGGGACAGGGCACACCGGGGAGCTGTTTTTT. As protein: CASSKVTGTGHTGELFF. V gene TRBV11-2 combines with J gene TRBJ2-2, with 9 positions matching TRBD1. The junction had 11 bases not matched to a gene; V was cut back by 6 bases and J by 3 bases. Germline-derived CDR1 and CDR2 are SGHAT and FQNNGV. The CDR3 extends over 17 amino acids. Using reference TRBV11-2 and TRBJ2-2 for the parts outside the CDR3, the full variable domain is EAGVAQSPRYKIIEKRQSVAFWCNPISGHATLYWYQQILGQGPKLLIQFQNNGVVDDSQLPKDRFSAERLKGVDSTLKIQPAKLEDSAVYLCASSKVTGTGHTGELFFGEGSRLTVL.

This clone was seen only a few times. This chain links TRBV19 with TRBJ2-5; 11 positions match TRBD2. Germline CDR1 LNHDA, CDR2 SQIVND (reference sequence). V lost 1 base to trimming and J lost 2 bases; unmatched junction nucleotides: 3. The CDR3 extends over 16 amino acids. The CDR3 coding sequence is TGTGCCAGTAGTATAGGGGGGACTAGCGGACAAGAGACCCAGTACTTC. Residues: CASSIGGTSGQETQYF.

CDR3 DNA sequence: TGTGCCAGCAGTGAAGGACAGGGGGCATATGAAAAACTGTTTTTT. Amino acids: CASSEGQGAYEKLFF. V and J are TRBV2 and TRBJ1-4; 10 nucleotides agree with TRBD1. Germline assignment: CDR1 SNHLY and CDR2 FYNNEI. CDR3 length equals 15 residues. Trimming cost V 1 base and J 6 bases; bases outside gene matches: 2.

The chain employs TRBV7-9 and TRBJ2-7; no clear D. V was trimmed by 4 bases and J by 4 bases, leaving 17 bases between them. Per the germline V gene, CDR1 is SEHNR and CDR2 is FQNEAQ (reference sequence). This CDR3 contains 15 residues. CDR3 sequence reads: CASSSRMRNKYEQYF. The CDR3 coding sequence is TGTGCCAGCAGCTCTAGAATGAGGAATAAGTACGAGCAGTACTTC.

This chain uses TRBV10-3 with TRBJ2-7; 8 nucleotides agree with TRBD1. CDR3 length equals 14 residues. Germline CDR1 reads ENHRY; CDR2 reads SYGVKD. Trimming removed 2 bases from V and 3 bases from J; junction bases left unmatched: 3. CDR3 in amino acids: CAISEGTGNYEQYF. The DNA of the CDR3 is TGTGCCATCAGTGAGGGGACAGGTAACTACGAGCAGTACTTC.

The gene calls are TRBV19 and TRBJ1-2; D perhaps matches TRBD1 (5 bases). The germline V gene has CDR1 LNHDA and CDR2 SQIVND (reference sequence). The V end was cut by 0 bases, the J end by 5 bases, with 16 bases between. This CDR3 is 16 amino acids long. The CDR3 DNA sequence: TGTGCCAGTAGTATAGATCTGGCAGGAAAGGGGTATGGCTACACCTTC. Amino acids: CASSIDLAGKGYGYTF.

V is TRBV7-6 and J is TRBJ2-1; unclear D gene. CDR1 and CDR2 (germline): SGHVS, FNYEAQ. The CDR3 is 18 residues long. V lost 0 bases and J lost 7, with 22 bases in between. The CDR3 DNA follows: TGTGCCAGCAGCTTAGCCGAGACCGTCCGCCTCCCGCGGAATGAGCAGTTCTTC. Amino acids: CASSLAETVRLPRNEQFF.

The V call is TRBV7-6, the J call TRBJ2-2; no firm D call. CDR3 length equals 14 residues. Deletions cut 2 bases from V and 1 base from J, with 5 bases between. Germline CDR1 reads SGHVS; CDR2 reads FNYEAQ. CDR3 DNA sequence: TGTGCCAGCAGCTTAATCCGGAACACCGGGGAGCTGTTTTTT. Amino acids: CASSLIRNTGELFF.

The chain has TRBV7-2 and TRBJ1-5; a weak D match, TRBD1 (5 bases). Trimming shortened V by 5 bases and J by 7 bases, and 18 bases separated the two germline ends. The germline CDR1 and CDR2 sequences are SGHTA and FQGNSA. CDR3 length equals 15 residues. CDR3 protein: CASSGVAGGNQPQHF. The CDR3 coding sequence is TGTGCCAGCAGCGGCGTAGCGGGGGGAAACCAGCCCCAGCATTTT.

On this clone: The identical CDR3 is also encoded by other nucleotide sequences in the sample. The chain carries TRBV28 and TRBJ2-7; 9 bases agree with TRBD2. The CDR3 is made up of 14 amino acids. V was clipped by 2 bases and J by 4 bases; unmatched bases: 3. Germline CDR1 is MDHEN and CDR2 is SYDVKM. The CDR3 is CASSLGAGGYEQYF. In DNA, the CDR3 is TGTGCCAGCAGTTTAGGAGCGGGAGGTTACGAGCAGTACTTC. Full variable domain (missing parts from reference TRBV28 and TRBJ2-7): DVKVTQSSRYLVKRTGEKVFLECVQDMDHENMFWYRQDPGLGLRLIYFSYDVKMKEKGDIPEGYSVSREKKERFSLILESASTNQTSMYLCASSLGAGGYEQYFGPGTRLTVT.

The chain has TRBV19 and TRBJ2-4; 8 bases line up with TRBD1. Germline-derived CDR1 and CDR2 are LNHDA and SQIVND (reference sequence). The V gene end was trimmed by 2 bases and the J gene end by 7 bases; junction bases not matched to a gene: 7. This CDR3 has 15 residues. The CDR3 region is CASSITAGGVNIQYF. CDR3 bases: TGTGCCAGTAGTATAACGGCAGGGGGCGTGAACATTCAGTACTTC.

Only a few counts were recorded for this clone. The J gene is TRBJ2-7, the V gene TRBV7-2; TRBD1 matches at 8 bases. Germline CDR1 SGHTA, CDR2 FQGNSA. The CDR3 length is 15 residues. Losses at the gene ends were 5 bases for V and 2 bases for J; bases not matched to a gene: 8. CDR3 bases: TGTGCCAGCAGCCTCGACAGGGGTATCGCCTACGAGCAGTACTTC. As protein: CASSLDRGIAYEQYF.

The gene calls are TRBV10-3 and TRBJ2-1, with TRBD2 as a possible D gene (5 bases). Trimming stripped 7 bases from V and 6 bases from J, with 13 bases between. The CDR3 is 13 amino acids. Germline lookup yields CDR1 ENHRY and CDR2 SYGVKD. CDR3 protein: CAINRGNRNEQFF. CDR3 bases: TGTGCCATCAACCGGGGTAACCGCAATGAGCAGTTCTTC.

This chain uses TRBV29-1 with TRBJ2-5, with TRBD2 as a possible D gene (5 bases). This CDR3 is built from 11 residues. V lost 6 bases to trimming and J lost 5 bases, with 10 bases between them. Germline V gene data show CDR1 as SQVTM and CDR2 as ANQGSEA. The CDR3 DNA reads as TGCAGCGTCCTGGGGAGCGAGACCCAGTACTTC. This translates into CSVLGSETQYF.

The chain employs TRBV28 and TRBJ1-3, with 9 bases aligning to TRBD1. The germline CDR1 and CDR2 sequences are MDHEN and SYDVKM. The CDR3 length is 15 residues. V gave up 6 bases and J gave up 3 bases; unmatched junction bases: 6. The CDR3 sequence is CASRIQGAFGNTIYF. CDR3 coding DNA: TGTGCCAGCAGGATACAGGGGGCGTTTGGAAACACCATATATTTT.

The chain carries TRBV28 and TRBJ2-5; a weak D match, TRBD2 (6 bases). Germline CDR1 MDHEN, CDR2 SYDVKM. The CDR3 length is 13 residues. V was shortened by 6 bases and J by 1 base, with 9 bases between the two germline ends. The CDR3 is CASRLRGQETQYF. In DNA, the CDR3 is TGTGCCAGCAGGTTGCGGGGCCAAGAGACCCAGTACTTC.

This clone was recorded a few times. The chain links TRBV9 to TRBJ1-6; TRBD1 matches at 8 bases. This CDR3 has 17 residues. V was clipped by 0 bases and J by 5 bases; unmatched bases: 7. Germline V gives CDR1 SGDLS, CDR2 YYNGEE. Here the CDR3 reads CASSVDPGQVHNSPLHF. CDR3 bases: TGTGCCAGCAGCGTAGATCCGGGACAGGTCCATAATTCACCCCTCCACTTT.

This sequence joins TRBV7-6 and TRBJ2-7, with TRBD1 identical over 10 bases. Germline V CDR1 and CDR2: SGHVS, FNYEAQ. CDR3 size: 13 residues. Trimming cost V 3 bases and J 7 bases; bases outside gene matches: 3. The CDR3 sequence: CASSFGQGGEQYF. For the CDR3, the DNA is TGTGCCAGCAGCTTCGGACAGGGGGGGGAGCAGTACTTC.

CDR3 region: CAISESILGGVSDLRGQYF. The CDR3 DNA follows: TGTGCCATCAGTGAGTCAATTTTAGGGGGAGTATCGGACCTACGTGGGCAGTACTTC. This chain uses TRBV10-3 with TRBJ2-7, with a weak D call TRBD1 (6 bases). Between the trimmed V and J ends, which lost 0 bases and 9 bases, there was a span of 30 bases. The CDR3 covers 19 residues. Germline CDR1 and CDR2: ENHRY and SYGVKD.